Shown below are 22 T cell receptor beta chains from a single sample sequenced in a study of CD8 T cells in Susac syndrome. A quantity of about 0.45 to 1 ug RNA underwent reverse transcription using random hexamers. TCRdb re-derived calls from the immunoSEQ multiplex PCR reads in MiXCR, one entry per CDR3 protein. Of around 160,000 distinct CDR3 sequences listed, 94% are singletons. Sample: CD4+ T cells from PBMCs. The source of these receptors is a human donor with multiple sclerosis.

The chain couples TRBV14 to TRBJ2-1, with a weak D call TRBD1 (6 bases). Germline V gives CDR1 SGHDN, CDR2 FVKESK. V was clipped by 4 bases and J by 10 bases, with 11 bases between them. The length of the CDR3 is 12 residues. The CDR3 region is CASSLQGREQFF. In DNA, the CDR3 is TGTGCCAGCAGCCTACAGGGCCGGGAGCAGTTCTTC.

The rearrangement joins TRBV5-6 to TRBJ2-3; D gene ambiguous. V was clipped by 4 bases and J by 0 bases, with 15 bases between them. Germline CDR1 reads SGHDT; CDR2 reads YYEEEE. The CDR3 length is 16 residues. CDR3 in DNA: TGTGCCAGCAGCCTAAAGGTCGGATCTAGCACAGATACGCAGTATTTT. The encoded protein is CASSLKVGSSTDTQYF. The variable domain in full, with the rest retrieved from reference TRBV5-6 and TRBJ2-3, is DAGVTQSPTHLIKTRGQQVTLRCSPKSGHDTVSWYQQALGQGPQFIFQYYEEEERQRGNFPDRFSGHQFPNYSSELNVNALLLGDSALYLCASSLKVGSSTDTQYFGPGTRLTVL.

The CDR3 sequence is CASHRQTNYGYTF. The CDR3 nucleotides read TGTGCCAGCCATCGACAGACGAACTATGGCTACACCTTC. The chain recombines TRBV6-2 or TRBV6-3 with TRBJ1-2; D may be TRBD1 (5 bases). The ends were cut back, 8 bases at V and 2 bases at J, with 12 bases in the middle. The CDR3 runs 13 residues. The germline CDR1 and CDR2 sequences are MNHEY and SVGEGT.

The chain has TRBV24-1 and TRBJ2-7, with 7 bases aligning to TRBD1. After removal of 5 bases from V and 5 bases from J, the junction contained 5 bases not matched to a gene. Germline V gives CDR1 KGHDR, CDR2 SFDVKD. This CDR3 contains 13 residues. CDR3 region: CATSGEGGDEQYF. The DNA of the CDR3 is TGTGCCACCAGTGGCGAAGGGGGCGACGAGCAGTACTTC.

The V and J genes are TRBV6-5 and TRBJ2-2; either TRBD1 or TRBD2 may supply D (5 bases each). Germline assignment: CDR1 MNHEY and CDR2 SVGAGI. Trimming stripped 8 bases from V and 4 bases from J, with 11 bases between. The CDR3 runs to 13 residues. CDR3 amino acids: CASGDPGTGELFF. The DNA of the CDR3 is TGTGCCAGCGGGGACCCGGGCACCGGGGAGCTGTTTTTT.

This sequence joins TRBV20-1 and TRBJ1-4; possibly TRBD1 for D (5 bases). The germline CDR1 and CDR2 sequences are DFQATT and SNEGSKA (reference sequence). CDR3 length equals 14 residues. V was trimmed by 3 bases and J by 0 bases, leaving 8 bases between them. The CDR3 DNA follows: TGCAGTGCTAGTCCGACAGCAACTAATGAAAAACTGTTTTTT. Translation: CSASPTATNEKLFF.

This rearrangement joins TRBV18 to TRBJ2-3; D unresolved. The V gene lost 3 bases and the J gene lost 2 bases, with 6 bases spanning the gap. The CDR3 length is 13 residues. Looked up from germline, CDR1 is KGHSH and CDR2 is LQKENI. As DNA, the CDR3 is TGTGCCAGCTCACCTAGGGACACAGATACGCAGTATTTT. It encodes CASSPRDTDTQYF.

The CDR3 bases are TGCAGTGCTAGAGATCTTCCGGGTGAAGCTTTCTTT. It codes for CSARDLPGEAFF. V and J are TRBV20-1 and TRBJ1-1; D gene uncertain. CDR3 length: 12 residues. CDR1 and CDR2 from the germline V gene are DFQATT and SNEGSKA (reference sequence). Trimming shortened V by 0 bases and J by 7 bases, and 9 bases separated the two germline ends.

The chain combines TRBV7-2 with TRBJ2-5; D possibly uses TRBD1 or TRBD2 (5 bases each). This CDR3 is built from 15 residues. Germline CDR1 and CDR2: SGHTA and FQGNSA. V was cut by 5 bases and J by 1 base, with 14 bases left in between. The CDR3 nucleotides are TGTGCCAGCAGCGCCCCATCGGGGCTCCAAGAGACCCAGTACTTC. It yields the protein CASSAPSGLQETQYF.

This clonotype was observed once. The chain employs TRBV4-1 and TRBJ1-4, with 9 bases aligning to TRBD1. The CDR3 has 15 residues. V lost 2 bases and J lost 8; bases outside the gene matches: 6. Germline assignment: CDR1 MGHRA and CDR2 YSYEKL. This chain's CDR3 is CASSQQQGAGEKLFF. The CDR3 DNA follows: TGCGCCAGCAGCCAACAACAGGGGGCAGGGGAAAAACTGTTTTTT.

The V call is TRBV12-3 or TRBV12-4, the J call TRBJ2-4, with 7 bases aligning to TRBD1. V shed 4 bases, J shed 11 bases, and the junction held 8 bases outside the gene matches. The CDR3 totals 13 residues. CDR3 region: CASSSRQGKVQYF. In DNA form, the CDR3 reads TGTGCCAGCAGTTCCCGACAGGGAAAGGTTCAGTACTTC.

This clonotype was detected only once. V is TRBV5-6 and J is TRBJ2-2; 14 positions match TRBD2. Germline-derived CDR1 and CDR2 are SGHDT and YYEEEE. CDR3 length equals 17 residues. V dropped 4 bases and J dropped 6; count of bases not matched to a gene: 8. This CDR3 is CASSPRGTSGRSGELFF. The CDR3 DNA reads as TGTGCCAGCAGCCCGAGGGGGACTAGCGGGAGATCCGGGGAGCTGTTTTTT.

The CDR3: CASSRGRGEAFF. The CDR3 nucleotides are TGTGCCAGCAGTAGGGGGCGAGGTGAAGCTTTCTTT. This sequence joins TRBV27 and TRBJ1-1, with 7 bases identical to TRBD1. Trimming took 5 bases from V and 7 from J; bases not matched to a gene: 4. Per germline, CDR1 MNHEY and CDR2 SMNVEV (reference sequence). The length of the CDR3 is 12 residues.

The chain couples TRBV6-2 or TRBV6-3 to TRBJ2-2; D remains ambiguous. From germline, CDR1 is MNHEY and CDR2 SVGEGT. V shed 7 bases and J shed 3 bases, with 6 bases lying between them. This CDR3 is built from 12 residues. The CDR3 reads CASTEYTGELFF. CDR3 in DNA: TGTGCCAGCACCGAGTACACCGGGGAGCTGTTTTTT.

V usage is TRBV4-1 and J usage is TRBJ1-5; D unclear. Germline V gene sequence: CDR1 MGHRA, CDR2 YSYEKL. Trimming removed 1 base from V and 5 bases from J, with 15 bases in between. The CDR3 extends over 16 amino acids. The CDR3 DNA follows: TGCGCCAGCAGCCAAGGTACGAGCAGACCTTATCAGCCCCAGCATTTT. This translates into CASSQGTSRPYQPQHF.

The chain carries TRBV7-8 and TRBJ1-4; 10 nucleotides match TRBD1. V gave up 3 bases and J gave up 10 bases; unmatched junction bases: 8. In germline, CDR1 is SGHVS, CDR2 FQNEAQ. The CDR3 is 15 residues long. The CDR3 DNA sequence: TGTGCCAGCAGCTTGACGGACAGGGGGGGTTCAAAACTGTTTTTT. It encodes CASSLTDRGGSKLFF.

The CDR3 loop is CAWSVGRGTTDTQYF. The CDR3 region has the DNA TGTGCCTGGAGTGTGGGGAGAGGGACCACAGATACGCAGTATTTT. The chain links TRBV30 to TRBJ2-3; D could derive from TRBD1 or TRBD2 (5 bases each). The CDR3 loop spans 15 amino acids. CDR1 is GTSNPN, CDR2 SVGIG, per germline (reference sequence). Deletions cut 0 bases from V and 2 bases from J, with 12 bases between.

The chain joins TRBV6-5 to TRBJ1-2; 10 bases fit TRBD1. The CDR3 is made up of 15 amino acids. CDR1 is MNHEY and CDR2 is SVGAGI in the germline V gene. The J segment lost 3 bases and the V segment lost 6 bases, leaving 7 bases of the junction unmatched. CDR3 sequence: CASSYGQGGYYGYTF. CDR3 DNA: TGTGCCAGCAGCTACGGACAGGGGGGGTACTATGGCTACACCTTC.

This sequence joins TRBV2 and TRBJ1-4; D is uncertain. Germline V lookup: CDR1 SNHLY, CDR2 FYNNEI. This CDR3 has 13 amino acids. The V end lost 4 bases, the J end lost 8 bases, and 11 bases lay between the germline ends. This CDR3 reads CASSGESREKLFF. CDR3 bases: TGTGCCAGCAGTGGGGAATCCAGGGAAAAACTGTTTTTT.

V gene TRBV4-3 combines with J gene TRBJ2-2; D might be TRBD2 (5 bases). This CDR3 has 15 amino acids. Looked up from germline, CDR1 is LGHNA and CDR2 is YSLEER. Deletions cut 4 bases from V and 5 bases from J, with 14 bases between. CDR3 sequence (DNA): TGCGCCAGCAGCCGAACGGGAACTGAGACCGGGGAGCTGTTTTTT. As protein: CASSRTGTETGELFF.

The CDR3 protein is CAWDAGATYEQYF. CDR3 nucleotide sequence: TGTGCCTGGGATGCAGGGGCAACCTACGAGCAGTACTTC. The chain has TRBV30 and TRBJ2-7; perhaps TRBD1 as D (6 bases). Trimming pared 5 bases from V and 2 bases from J, leaving 13 bases between. This CDR3 has 13 amino acids. Per the germline V gene, CDR1 is GTSNPN and CDR2 is SVGIG (reference sequence).

The CDR3 spells CASSYPSAGATDYEQYF. The DNA of the CDR3 is TGTGCCAGCAGTTACCCGTCGGCAGGGGCGACGGATTACGAGCAGTACTTC. The V gene is TRBV6-2 or TRBV6-3, the J gene TRBJ2-7; D is possibly TRBD1 (6 bases). The CDR3 has 17 amino acids. Germline CDR1 is MNHEY and CDR2 is SVGEGT. V was clipped by 2 bases and J by 4 bases, with 21 bases between them.